This T cell receptor beta chain was identified during a study of blood T cell repertoires in COVID-19. Looking at the study overall: Both acute and convalescent COVID-19 samples were obtained from the United States, Italy and Spain. Nucleic acid was either cDNA or gDNA, and it came from T cells, B-cell-depleted T cells, or PBMCs.

In the original processing: Scientists estimated how many nucleated cells there were by amplifying reference gene primers. Generated by immunoSEQ multiplex PCR, the TCRdb table keeps only in-frame clones and is missing some. D and trimming come from the DNA, and the V and J calls and clone size come from that table. The sample lists roughly 65,000 clones; around 80% were seen once. Sequenced material: peripheral blood. This clonotype was obtained from a man older than 75 with acute or convalescent COVID-19.

Here the CDR3 DNA reads TGCGCCAGCAGCCAATCAACCGCGGGGCAAAAACTGTTTTTT. Translating it yields CASSQSTAGQKLFF. The chain has TRBV4-3 and TRBJ1-4, with D perhaps matching TRBD1 (5 bases). Trimming shortened V by 2 bases and J by 9 bases, and 13 bases separated the two germline ends. CDR3 size: 14 residues. CDR1 is LGHNA and CDR2 is YSLEER in the germline V gene.